The rows below give T cell receptor beta chains drawn from one sample of a study of blood T cell repertoires in COVID-19. TCRdb's table, derived via immunoSEQ multiplex PCR, lists solely in-frame clones and lacks some. The table includes about 55,000 clones, less than 90% detected once. The sequenced sample consisted of peripheral blood. These receptors came from a woman aged 60-70 years with acute or convalescent COVID-19. The CDR3 runs from the conserved cysteine through the conserved F or W. D genes are given only for firm matches. Only some rows state a clone size, as once, few, many or a class for expanded clones.

len,abundance,v_gene,j_gene,d_gene,CDR3aa,CDR3nt
15,-,TRBV7-2,TRBJ2-1,TRBD2,CASRPIGTSGGEQFF,TGTGCCAGCAGGCCGATCGGGACTAGCGGGGGCGAGCAGTTCTTC
12,-,TRBV30,TRBJ1-1,-,CAWSLRNTEAFF,TGTGCCTGGAGTTTGAGAAACACTGAAGCTTTCTTT
15,-,TRBV5-1,TRBJ2-3,-,CASSSPGLLTDTQYF,TGCGCCAGCAGCTCCCCCGGGTTACTCACAGATACGCAGTATTTT
16,-,TRBV7-9,TRBJ1-1,TRBD1,CASRAGTGGLWTEAFF,TGTGCCAGCAGGGCCGGGACAGGGGGCCTATGGACTGAAGCTTTCTTT
16,few,TRBV7-8,TRBJ1-1,TRBD1,CASSFKGARFKTEAFF,TGTGCCAGCAGCTTTAAGGGGGCGCGGTTTAAAACTGAAGCTTTCTTT
16,-,TRBV6-5,TRBJ2-1,TRBD2,CASSLLAGSSYNEQFF,TGTGCCAGCAGTTTACTAGCGGGGAGCTCCTACAATGAGCAGTTCTTC
14,-,TRBV5-6,TRBJ1-1,-,CASSWPGMNTEAFF,TGTGCCAGCAGCTGGCCAGGCATGAACACTGAAGCTTTCTTT
15,-,TRBV7-2,TRBJ2-7,TRBD2,CASSSSGGSLSEQYF,TGTGCCAGCAGCTCGTCAGGCGGGAGTTTGAGCGAGCAGTACTTC
16,-,TRBV30,TRBJ1-6,-,CAWSASTLRSDSPLHF,TGTGCCTGGAGTGCTTCAACCCTTAGGAGCGATTCACCCCTCCACTTT
14,-,TRBV5-5,TRBJ1-1,-,CASSAVSTFAEAFF,TGTGCCAGCAGTGCCGTTTCAACTTTTGCTGAAGCTTTCTTT
14,-,TRBV28,TRBJ1-3,-,CASSPNESGNTIYF,TGTGCCAGCAGTCCTAATGAATCTGGAAACACCATATATTTT